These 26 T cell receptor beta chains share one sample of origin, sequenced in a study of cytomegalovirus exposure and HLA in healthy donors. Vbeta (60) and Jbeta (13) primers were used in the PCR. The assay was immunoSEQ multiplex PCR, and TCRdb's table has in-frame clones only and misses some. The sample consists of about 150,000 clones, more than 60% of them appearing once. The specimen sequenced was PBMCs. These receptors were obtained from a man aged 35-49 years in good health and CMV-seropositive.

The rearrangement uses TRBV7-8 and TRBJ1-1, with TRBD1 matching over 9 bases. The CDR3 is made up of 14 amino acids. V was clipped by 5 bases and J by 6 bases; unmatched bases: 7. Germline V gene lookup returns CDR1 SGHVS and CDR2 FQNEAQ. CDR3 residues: CASSPYRDRAEAFF. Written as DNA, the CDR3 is TGTGCCAGCAGCCCCTACCGGGACAGGGCTGAAGCTTTCTTT.

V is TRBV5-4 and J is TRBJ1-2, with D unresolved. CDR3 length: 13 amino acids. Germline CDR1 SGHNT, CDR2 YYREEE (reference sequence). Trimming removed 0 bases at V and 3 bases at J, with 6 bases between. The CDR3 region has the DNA TGTGCCAGCAGCTTGGTTCGGGACTATGGCTACACCTTC. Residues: CASSLVRDYGYTF.

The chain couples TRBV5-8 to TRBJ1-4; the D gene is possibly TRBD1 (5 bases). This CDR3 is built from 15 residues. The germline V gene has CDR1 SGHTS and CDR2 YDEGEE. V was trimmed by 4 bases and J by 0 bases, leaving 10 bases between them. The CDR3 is CASSRWGATNEKLFF. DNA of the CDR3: TGTGCCAGCAGCCGGTGGGGGGCAACTAATGAAAAACTGTTTTTT.

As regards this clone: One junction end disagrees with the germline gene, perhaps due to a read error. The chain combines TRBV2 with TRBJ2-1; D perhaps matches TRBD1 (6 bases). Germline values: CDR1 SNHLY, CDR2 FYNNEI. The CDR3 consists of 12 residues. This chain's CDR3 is CASSNRDNEQFF. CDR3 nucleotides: TGTGCCAGCAGTAACCGGGACAACGAGCAGTTCTTC. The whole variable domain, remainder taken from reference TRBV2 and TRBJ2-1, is EPEVTQTPSHQVTQMGQEVILRCVPISNHLYFYWYRQILGQKVEFLVSFYNNEISEKSEIFDDQFSVERPDGSNFTLKIRSTKLEDSAMYFCASSNRDNEQFFGPGTRLTVL.

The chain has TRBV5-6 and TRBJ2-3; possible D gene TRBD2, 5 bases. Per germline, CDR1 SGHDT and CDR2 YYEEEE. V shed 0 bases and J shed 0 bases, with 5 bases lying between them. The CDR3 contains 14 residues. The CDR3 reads CASSLAGSTDTQYF. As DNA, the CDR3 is TGTGCCAGCAGCTTGGCGGGGAGCACAGATACGCAGTATTTT.

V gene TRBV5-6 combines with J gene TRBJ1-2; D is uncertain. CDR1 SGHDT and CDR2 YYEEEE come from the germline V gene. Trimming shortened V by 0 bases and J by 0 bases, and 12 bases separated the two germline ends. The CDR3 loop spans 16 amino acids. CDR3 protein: CASSLDGDSTNYGYTF. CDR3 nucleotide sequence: TGTGCCAGCAGCTTGGACGGGGATTCAACTAACTATGGCTACACCTTC.

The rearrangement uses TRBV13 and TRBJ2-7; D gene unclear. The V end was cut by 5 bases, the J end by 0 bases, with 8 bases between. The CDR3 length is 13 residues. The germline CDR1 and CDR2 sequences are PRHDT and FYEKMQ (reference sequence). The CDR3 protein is CASSGPSSYEQYF. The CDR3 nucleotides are TGTGCCAGCAGCGGCCCCAGCTCCTACGAGCAGTACTTC.

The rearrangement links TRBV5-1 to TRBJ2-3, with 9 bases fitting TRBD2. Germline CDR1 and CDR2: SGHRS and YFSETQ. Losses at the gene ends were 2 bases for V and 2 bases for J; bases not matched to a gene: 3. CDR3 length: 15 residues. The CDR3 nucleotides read TGCGCCAGCAGCTTAGCGGGAGGCGACACAGATACGCAGTATTTT. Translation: CASSLAGGDTDTQYF. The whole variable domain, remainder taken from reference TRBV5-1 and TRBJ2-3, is KAGVTQTPRYLIKTRGQQVTLSCSPISGHRSVSWYQQTPGQGLQFLFEYFSETQRNKGNFPGRFSGRQFSNSRSEMNVSTLELGDSALYLCASSLAGGDTDTQYFGPGTRLTVL.

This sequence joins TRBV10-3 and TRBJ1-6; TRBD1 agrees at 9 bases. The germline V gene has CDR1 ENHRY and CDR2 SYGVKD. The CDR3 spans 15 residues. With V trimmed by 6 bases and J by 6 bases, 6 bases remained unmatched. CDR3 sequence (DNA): TGTGCCATCAGCGAGGCGGACAGGGGTAATTCACCCCTCCACTTT. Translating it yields CAISEADRGNSPLHF.

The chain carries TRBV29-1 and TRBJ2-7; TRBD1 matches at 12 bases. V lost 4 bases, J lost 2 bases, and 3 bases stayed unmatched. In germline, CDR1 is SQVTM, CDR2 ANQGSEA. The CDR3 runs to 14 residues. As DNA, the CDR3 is TGCAGCGTTGGGGACAGGGGGCATACCTACGAGCAGTACTTC. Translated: CSVGDRGHTYEQYF.

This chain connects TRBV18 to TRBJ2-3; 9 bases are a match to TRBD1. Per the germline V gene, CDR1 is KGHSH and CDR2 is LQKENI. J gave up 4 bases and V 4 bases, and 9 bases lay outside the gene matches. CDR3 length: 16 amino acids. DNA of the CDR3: TGTGCCAGCTCACGGGACAGGGCGGTGGCCTCAGATACGCAGTATTTT. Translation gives CASSRDRAVASDTQYF.

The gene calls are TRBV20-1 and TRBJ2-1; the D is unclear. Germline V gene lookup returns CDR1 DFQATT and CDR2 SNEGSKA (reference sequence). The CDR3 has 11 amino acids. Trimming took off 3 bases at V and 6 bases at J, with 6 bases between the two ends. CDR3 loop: CSASTGNEQFF. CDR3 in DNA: TGCAGTGCTAGTACGGGCAATGAGCAGTTCTTC.

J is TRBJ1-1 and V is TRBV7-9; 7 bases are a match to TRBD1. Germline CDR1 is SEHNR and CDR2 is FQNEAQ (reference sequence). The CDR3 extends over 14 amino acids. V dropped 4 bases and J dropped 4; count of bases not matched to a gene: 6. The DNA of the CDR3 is TGTGCCAGCAGCTCCGACAGGGCCGGCACTGAAGCTTTCTTT. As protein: CASSSDRAGTEAFF.

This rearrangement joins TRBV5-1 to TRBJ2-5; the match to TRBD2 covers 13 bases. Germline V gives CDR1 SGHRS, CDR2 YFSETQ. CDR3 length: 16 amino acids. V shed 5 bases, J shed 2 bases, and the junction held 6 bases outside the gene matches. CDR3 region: CASRRTSGGLQETQYF. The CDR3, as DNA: TGCGCCAGCAGGCGGACTAGCGGGGGATTACAAGAGACCCAGTACTTC.

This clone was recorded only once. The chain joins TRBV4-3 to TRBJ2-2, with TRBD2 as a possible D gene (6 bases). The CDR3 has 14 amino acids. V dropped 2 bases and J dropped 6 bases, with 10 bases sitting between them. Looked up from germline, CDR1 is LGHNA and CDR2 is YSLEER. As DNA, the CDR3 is TGCGCCAGCAGCCAACGTGGGAGGTCCGGGGAGCTGTTTTTT. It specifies CASSQRGRSGELFF.

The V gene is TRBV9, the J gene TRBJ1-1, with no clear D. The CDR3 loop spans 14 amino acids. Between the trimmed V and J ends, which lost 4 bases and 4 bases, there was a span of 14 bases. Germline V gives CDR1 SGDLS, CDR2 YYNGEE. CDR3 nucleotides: TGTGCCAGCAGCCTCGGGTTTTCGGGCACTGAAGCTTTCTTT. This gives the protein CASSLGFSGTEAFF.

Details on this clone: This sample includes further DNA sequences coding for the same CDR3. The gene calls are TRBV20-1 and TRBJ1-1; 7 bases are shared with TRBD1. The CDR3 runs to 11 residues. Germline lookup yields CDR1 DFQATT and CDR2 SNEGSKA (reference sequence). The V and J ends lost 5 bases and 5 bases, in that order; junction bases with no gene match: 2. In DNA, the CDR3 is TGCAGTGCTGGCAGGGGGACTGAAGCTTTCTTT. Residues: CSAGRGTEAFF.

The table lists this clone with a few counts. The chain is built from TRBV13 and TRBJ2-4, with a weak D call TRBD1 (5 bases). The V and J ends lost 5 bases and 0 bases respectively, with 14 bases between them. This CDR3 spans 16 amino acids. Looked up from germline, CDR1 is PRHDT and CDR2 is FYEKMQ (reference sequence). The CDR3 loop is CASSIQEQLAKNIQYF. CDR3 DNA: TGTGCCAGCAGCATACAGGAACAGCTAGCCAAAAACATTCAGTACTTC.

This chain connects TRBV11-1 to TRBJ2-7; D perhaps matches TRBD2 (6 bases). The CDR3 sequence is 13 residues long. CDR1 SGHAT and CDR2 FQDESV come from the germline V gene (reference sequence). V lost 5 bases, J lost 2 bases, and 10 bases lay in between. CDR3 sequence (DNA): TGTGCCAGCAGCCAGCGGGCCACCTACGAGCAGTACTTC. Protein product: CASSQRATYEQYF.

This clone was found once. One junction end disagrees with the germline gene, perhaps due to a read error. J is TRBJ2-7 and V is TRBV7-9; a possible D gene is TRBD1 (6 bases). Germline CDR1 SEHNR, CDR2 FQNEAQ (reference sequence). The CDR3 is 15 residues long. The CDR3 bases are TGTTCCAGCAGCTTATGGGGGACATCGGGCGGCGAGCAGTACTTC. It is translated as CSSSLWGTSGGEQYF.

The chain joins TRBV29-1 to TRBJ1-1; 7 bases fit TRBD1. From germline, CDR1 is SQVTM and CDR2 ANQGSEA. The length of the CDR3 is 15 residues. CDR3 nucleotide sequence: TGCCCCGGATCTTCCACAGGGGTAGCTCTTACTGAAGCTTTCTTT. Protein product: CPGSSTGVALTEAFF.

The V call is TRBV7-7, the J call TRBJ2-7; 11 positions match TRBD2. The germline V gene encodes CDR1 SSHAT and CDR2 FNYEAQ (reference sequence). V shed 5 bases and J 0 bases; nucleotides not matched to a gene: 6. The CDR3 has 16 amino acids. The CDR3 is CASSPLAGGTSYEQYF. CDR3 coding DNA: TGTGCCAGCAGCCCCCTAGCGGGAGGTACCTCCTACGAGCAGTACTTC.

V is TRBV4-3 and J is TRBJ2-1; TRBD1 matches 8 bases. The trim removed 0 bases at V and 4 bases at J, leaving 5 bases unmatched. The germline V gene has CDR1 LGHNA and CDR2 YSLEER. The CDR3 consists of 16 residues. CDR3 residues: CASSQEWGQAYNEQFF. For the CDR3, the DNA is TGCGCCAGCAGCCAAGAGTGGGGACAGGCATACAATGAGCAGTTCTTC.

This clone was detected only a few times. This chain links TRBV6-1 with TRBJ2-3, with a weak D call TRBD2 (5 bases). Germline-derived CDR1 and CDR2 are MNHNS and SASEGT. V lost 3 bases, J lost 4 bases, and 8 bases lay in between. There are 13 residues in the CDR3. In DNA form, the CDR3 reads TGTGCCAGCAGTGATATCGGGGCAGATACGCAGTATTTT. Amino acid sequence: CASSDIGADTQYF.

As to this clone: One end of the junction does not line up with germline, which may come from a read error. CDR3 in DNA: TGTTCCAGCAGCTTAGCGTACGCGGGAGCGGCCAAAAACATTCAGTACTTC. Translation: CSSSLAYAGAAKNIQYF. The chain recombines TRBV7-9 with TRBJ2-4, with 7 bases matching TRBD2. The V gene's germline CDR1 is SEHNR and CDR2 FQNEAQ (reference sequence). The CDR3 loop spans 17 amino acids.

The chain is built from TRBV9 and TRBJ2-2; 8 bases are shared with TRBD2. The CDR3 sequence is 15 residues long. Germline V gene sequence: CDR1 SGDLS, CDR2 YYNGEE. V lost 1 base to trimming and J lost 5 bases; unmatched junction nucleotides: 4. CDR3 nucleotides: TGTGCCAGCAGCGTATACAGCGGGAGAACCGGGGAGCTGTTTTTT. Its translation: CASSVYSGRTGELFF. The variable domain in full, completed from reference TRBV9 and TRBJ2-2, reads DSGVTQTPKHLITATGQRVTLRCSPRSGDLSVYWYQQSLDQGLQFLIQYYNGEERAKGNILERFSAQQFPDLHSELNLSSLELGDSALYFCASSVYSGRTGELFFGEGSRLTVL.